This passage covers 27 T cell receptor beta chains from one sample sequenced in a study of ipilimumab plus nivolumab after autologous stem cell transplantation. Produced via immunoSEQ multiplex PCR; TCRdb's table is partial and in-frame only. The data show around 45,000 clones, approximately 90% seen once. The source was PBMCs, collected in a trial of ipilimumab plus nivolumab as post-transplant consolidation. The source of these receptors is a male donor with multiple myeloma.

This clone was seen a handful of times. The chain combines TRBV27 with TRBJ2-5; D is unclear. Deletions cut 3 bases from V and 5 bases from J, with 10 bases between. The CDR3 is made up of 13 amino acids. CDR1 and CDR2 (germline): MNHEY, SMNVEV (reference sequence). The CDR3, as DNA: TGTGCCAGCAGTTTGAGGCAGTTGGAGACCCAGTACTTC. This translates into CASSLRQLETQYF.

This rearrangement joins TRBV28 to TRBJ1-6; D may be TRBD1 (6 bases). Germline V gene data show CDR1 as MDHEN and CDR2 as SYDVKM. Trimming stripped 6 bases from V and 7 bases from J, with 16 bases between. The CDR3 contains 15 residues. CDR3 bases: TGTGCCAGCAGGGTAAACAGGGTGAACAATTCACCCCTCCACTTT. This sequence encodes CASRVNRVNNSPLHF.

The V call is TRBV7-3, the J call TRBJ2-3; 9 nucleotides agree with TRBD1. The V and J ends lost 4 bases and 2 bases, in that order; junction bases with no gene match: 4. From germline, CDR1 is SGHTA and CDR2 FQGTGA. The CDR3 runs to 15 residues. CDR3 DNA sequence: TGTGCCAGCAGCTACACAGGGGGCTACACAGATACGCAGTATTTT. The encoded protein is CASSYTGGYTDTQYF.

V gene TRBV4-3 combines with J gene TRBJ2-6, with a tentative D call TRBD1 (5 bases). From germline, CDR1 is LGHNA and CDR2 YSLEER. The V end lost 4 bases, the J end lost 1 base, and 8 bases lay between the germline ends. This CDR3 has 15 residues. Here the CDR3 DNA reads TGCGCCAGCAGCCTCCAGGGTTCTGGGGCCAACGTCCTGACTTTC. Translation: CASSLQGSGANVLTF.

J is TRBJ2-5 and V is TRBV6-6, with D unclear. Germline V lookup: CDR1 MNHNY, CDR2 SVGAGI (reference sequence). The CDR3 runs to 15 residues. V was pared by 5 bases and J by 2 bases, with 15 bases between. The chain's CDR3 is CASSAKGWHQETQYF. CDR3 nucleotide sequence: TGTGCCAGCAGTGCCAAAGGTTGGCATCAAGAGACCCAGTACTTC.

A single count supports this clone. This chain joins TRBV28 and TRBJ2-7; D is unresolved. CDR3 length equals 12 residues. V was cut by 3 bases and J by 7 bases, with 10 bases left in between. CDR1 is MDHEN, CDR2 SYDVKM, per germline. The CDR3 loop reads CASSFQGLEQYF. In DNA form, the CDR3 reads TGTGCCAGCAGTTTCCAAGGGCTTGAGCAGTACTTC.

The chain recombines TRBV30 with TRBJ1-3, with D possibly matching TRBD1 (5 bases). Germline assignment: CDR1 GTSNPN and CDR2 SVGIG (reference sequence). The ends were cut back, 0 bases at V and 2 bases at J, with 17 bases in the middle. The CDR3 has 17 amino acids. The chain's CDR3 is CAWSVLGPWGPGNTIYF. The DNA for the CDR3 is TGTGCCTGGAGTGTACTGGGACCCTGGGGTCCTGGAAACACCATATATTTT.

The V call is TRBV10-3, the J call TRBJ1-2; 9 bases line up with TRBD1. The length of the CDR3 is 16 residues. J gave up 4 bases and V 6 bases, and 12 bases lay outside the gene matches. The V gene's germline CDR1 is ENHRY and CDR2 SYGVKD. The CDR3: CAIRASWTGDFYGYTF. DNA for the CDR3: TGTGCCATCAGGGCCAGCTGGACAGGGGATTTCTATGGCTACACCTTC.

The chain is built from TRBV4-2 and TRBJ1-4; D perhaps matches TRBD1 (5 bases). This CDR3 has 15 residues. Looked up from germline, CDR1 is LGHNA and CDR2 is YNFKEQ. V was shortened by 1 base and J by 8 bases, with 14 bases between the two germline ends. The CDR3 region has the DNA TGTGCCAGCAGCCAAGCGGGGGGGGTCGAAGAAAAACTGTTTTTT. It yields the protein CASSQAGGVEEKLFF.

This chain links TRBV28 with TRBJ1-1, with D unclear. CDR3 length: 15 residues. V lost 5 bases and J 4 bases, leaving 17 bases between the germline ends. The germline V gene has CDR1 MDHEN and CDR2 SYDVKM. The CDR3 loop reads CASSPRRGLVTEAFF. The CDR3 coding sequence is TGTGCCAGCAGTCCCCGGAGAGGGCTGGTCACTGAAGCTTTCTTT.

This chain links TRBV6-1 with TRBJ2-7, with D uncertain. Germline loops: CDR1 MNHNS, CDR2 SASEGT. This CDR3 comprises 17 residues. V was trimmed by 4 bases and J by 1 base, leaving 20 bases between them. The CDR3 bases are TGTGCCAGCAGTGCCGCACATGGACGCTCCCCTTCCTACGAGCAGTACTTC. Its translation: CASSAAHGRSPSYEQYF.

This chain connects TRBV6-5 to TRBJ2-7, with a tentative D call TRBD2 (6 bases). CDR3 length equals 12 residues. V was clipped by 4 bases and J by 6 bases, with 10 bases between them. CDR1 is MNHEY and CDR2 is SVGAGI in the germline V gene. The CDR3 DNA sequence: TGTGCCAGCAGTTGGAGGGCGGGCGAGCAGTACTTC. It encodes CASSWRAGEQYF.

The chain recombines TRBV19 with TRBJ1-4; 9 bases match TRBD1. CDR3 size: 15 residues. The germline gives CDR1 LNHDA, CDR2 SQIVND (reference sequence). With V trimmed by 5 bases and J by 8 bases, 9 bases remained unmatched. CDR3 bases: TGTGCCAGTAGTGCCAACCGGGACAGGGCCGAAAAACTGTTTTTT. As protein: CASSANRDRAEKLFF.

This clone was counted between two and nine times. The genes are TRBV15 and TRBJ1-5, with D uncertain. The CDR3 has 16 residues. CDR1 is LNHNV, CDR2 YYDKDF, per germline (reference sequence). The V gene lost 1 base and the J gene lost 1 base, with 11 bases spanning the gap. CDR3 in DNA: TGTGCCACCAGCAGAGGTCAGCGATCGAGCAATCAGCCCCAGCATTTT. This translates into CATSRGQRSSNQPQHF.

The count of this clone is one. V is TRBV30 and J is TRBJ1-1; D might be TRBD1 (5 bases). Between the trimmed V and J ends, which lost 2 bases and 0 bases, there was a span of 13 bases. Germline V gene data show CDR1 as GTSNPN and CDR2 as SVGIG (reference sequence). The CDR3 runs to 15 residues. The CDR3 loop is CAWSLKGIMNTEAFF. Written as DNA, the CDR3 is TGTGCCTGGAGTTTGAAGGGGATCATGAACACTGAAGCTTTCTTT.

This chain joins TRBV5-1 and TRBJ1-1, with D uncertain. V was pared by 2 bases and J by 5 bases, with 10 bases between. The germline gives CDR1 SGHRS, CDR2 YFSETQ. The CDR3 runs 13 residues. This chain's CDR3 is CASSFLGWTEAFF. The CDR3 coding sequence is TGCGCCAGCAGCTTTTTGGGGTGGACTGAAGCTTTCTTT. The entire variable domain, with the rest obtained from reference TRBV5-1 and TRBJ1-1, is as follows: KAGVTQTPRYLIKTRGQQVTLSCSPISGHRSVSWYQQTPGQGLQFLFEYFSETQRNKGNFPGRFSGRQFSNSRSEMNVSTLELGDSALYLCASSFLGWTEAFFGQGTRLTVV.

This chain uses TRBV19 with TRBJ2-6; D not resolved. CDR1 LNHDA and CDR2 SQIVND come from the germline V gene (reference sequence). Trimming removed 6 bases at V and 0 bases at J, with 9 bases between. The CDR3 length is 15 residues. The CDR3, as DNA: TGTGCCAGTAGGTGGGGAAACTCTGGGGCCAACGTCCTGACTTTC. It encodes CASRWGNSGANVLTF.

This clone has more than one count but fewer than ten. J is TRBJ2-7 and V is TRBV19; D remains unclear. Looked up from germline, CDR1 is LNHDA and CDR2 is SQIVND (reference sequence). The CDR3 extends over 12 amino acids. Trimming stripped 6 bases from V and 6 bases from J, with 12 bases between. The CDR3: CASSLFKGEQYF. The CDR3, as DNA: TGTGCCAGTAGCTTGTTTAAGGGCGAGCAGTACTTC.

This chain joins TRBV5-1 and TRBJ1-4; no clear D gene. The CDR3 covers 15 residues. Trimming removed 4 bases at V and 2 bases at J, with 12 bases between. Germline CDR1 SGHRS, CDR2 YFSETQ. The CDR3 DNA is TGCGCCAGCAGCCCCGGGTCGGCCACTAATGAAAAACTGTTTTTT. Protein: CASSPGSATNEKLFF.

The chain has TRBV9 and TRBJ2-2; TRBD2 aligns across 10 bases. This CDR3 is 15 amino acids long. Per the germline V gene, CDR1 is SGDLS and CDR2 is YYNGEE. Trimming cost V 3 bases and J 6 bases; bases outside gene matches: 5. CDR3 DNA: TGTGCCAGCAGCGGAAGCGGGAGGGCCTCCGGGGAGCTGTTTTTT. Translated, it gives CASSGSGRASGELFF.

The V call is TRBV2, the J call TRBJ1-2, with a weak D call TRBD1 (5 bases). The CDR3 loop spans 13 amino acids. Germline CDR1 and CDR2: SNHLY and FYNNEI. Trimming removed 8 bases at V and 8 bases at J, with 18 bases between. As DNA, the CDR3 is TGTGCCAGCCGCCCTTCGGTAGGGGAGGGCTACACCTTC. It yields the protein CASRPSVGEGYTF. The variable domain in full, with the rest retrieved from reference TRBV2 and TRBJ1-2, is EPEVTQTPSHQVTQMGQEVILRCVPISNHLYFYWYRQILGQKVEFLVSFYNNEISEKSEIFDDQFSVERPDGSNFTLKIRSTKLEDSAMYFCASRPSVGEGYTFGSGTRLTVV.

This chain joins TRBV18 and TRBJ2-7; D ambiguous. Germline CDR1 reads KGHSH; CDR2 reads LQKENI. The CDR3 length is 12 residues. V lost 3 bases to trimming and J lost 0 bases, with 3 bases between them. CDR3 in amino acids: CASSPFSYEQYF. The CDR3 bases are TGTGCCAGCTCACCTTTCTCCTACGAGCAGTACTTC.

The chain has TRBV6-1 and TRBJ2-2; possible D gene TRBD1, 6 bases. The V end was cut by 1 base, the J end by 3 bases, with 15 bases between. The length of the CDR3 is 17 residues. The germline V gene has CDR1 MNHNS and CDR2 SASEGT. Written as DNA, the CDR3 is TGTGCCAGCAGTGAAGATTGGACCCCAGGGGACACCGGGGAGCTGTTTTTT. This translates into CASSEDWTPGDTGELFF.

This rearrangement joins TRBV11-2 to TRBJ1-2; 9 bases fit TRBD1. Germline V lookup: CDR1 SGHAT, CDR2 FQNNGV. CDR3 size: 14 residues. J gave up 7 bases and V 3 bases, and 6 bases lay outside the gene matches. The DNA of the CDR3 is TGTGCCAGCAGCTTGGGACAGGGTTGGGGTGGCTACACCTTC. It is translated as CASSLGQGWGGYTF.

The rearrangement links TRBV29-1 to TRBJ2-2; no firm D call. Looked up from germline, CDR1 is SQVTM and CDR2 is ANQGSEA. Trimming left V 6 bases short and J 0 bases short, with 2 bases between. The CDR3 spans 11 residues. CDR3 bases: TGCAGCGTAACGAACACCGGGGAGCTGTTTTTT. Translating gives CSVTNTGELFF.

This clone was seen a single time. CDR3 nucleotide sequence: TGTGCCAGCCTCGACCTTTACAATGAGCAGTTCTTC. This encodes CASLDLYNEQFF. The chain links TRBV6-1 to TRBJ2-1; D gene uncertain. The CDR3 loop spans 12 amino acids. The V and J ends lost 8 bases and 4 bases respectively, with 9 bases between them. Germline V gene lookup returns CDR1 MNHNS and CDR2 SASEGT.

V is TRBV27 and J is TRBJ2-1; 8 bases are a match to TRBD1. CDR1 and CDR2 from the germline V gene are MNHEY and SMNVEV (reference sequence). Trimming at V came to 4 bases and at J to 5 bases, leaving 7 bases not matched to a gene. This CDR3 spans 15 amino acids. CDR3 amino acids: CASSSGQGRNNEQFF. DNA of the CDR3: TGTGCCAGCAGTTCCGGACAGGGACGTAACAATGAGCAGTTCTTC.